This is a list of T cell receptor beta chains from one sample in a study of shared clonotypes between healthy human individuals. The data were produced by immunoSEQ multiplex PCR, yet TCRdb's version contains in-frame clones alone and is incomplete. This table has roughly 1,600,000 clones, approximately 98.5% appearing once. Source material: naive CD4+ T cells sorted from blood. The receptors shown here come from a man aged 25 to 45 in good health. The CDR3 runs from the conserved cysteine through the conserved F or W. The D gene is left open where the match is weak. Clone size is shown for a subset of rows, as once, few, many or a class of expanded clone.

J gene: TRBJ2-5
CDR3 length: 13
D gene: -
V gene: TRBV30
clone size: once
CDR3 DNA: TGTGCCTGGTCCCGGGACCTAAAAGAGACCCAGTACTTC
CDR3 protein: CAWSRDLKETQYF

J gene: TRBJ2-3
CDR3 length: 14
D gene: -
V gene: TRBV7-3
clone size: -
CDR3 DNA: TGTGCCAGCAGCTTAACTGGAACCACAGATACGCAGTATTTT
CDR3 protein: CASSLTGTTDTQYF

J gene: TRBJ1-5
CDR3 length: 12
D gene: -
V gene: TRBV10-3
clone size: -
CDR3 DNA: TGTGCCATCGGGGCAGCAACACAGCCCCAGCATTTT
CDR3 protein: CAIGAATQPQHF

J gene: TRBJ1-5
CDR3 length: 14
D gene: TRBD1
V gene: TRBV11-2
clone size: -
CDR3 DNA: TGTGCCAGCAGCCTGGGACAGGGTCATCAGCCCCAGCATTTT
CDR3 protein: CASSLGQGHQPQHF

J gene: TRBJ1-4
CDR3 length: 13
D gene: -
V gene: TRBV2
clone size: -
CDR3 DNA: TGTGCCAGCGGCAGGGGTCGTGGGGAAAAACTGTTTTTT
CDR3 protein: CASGRGRGEKLFF

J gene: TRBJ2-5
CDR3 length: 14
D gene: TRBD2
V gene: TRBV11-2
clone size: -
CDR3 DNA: TGTGCCAGCAGTCTAGCGGGAAGGGGAGAGACCCAGTACTTC
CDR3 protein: CASSLAGRGETQYF

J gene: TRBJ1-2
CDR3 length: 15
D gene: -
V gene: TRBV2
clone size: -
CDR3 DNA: TGTGCCAGCAGCGACACAGGGTTATCTAACTATGGCTACACCTTC
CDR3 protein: CASSDTGLSNYGYTF

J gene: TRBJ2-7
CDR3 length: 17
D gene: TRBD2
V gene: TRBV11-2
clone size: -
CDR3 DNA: TGTGCCAGCAGCTTAGCGGTGGCGGGAGGGCCGTCCTACGAGCAGTACTTC
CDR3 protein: CASSLAVAGGPSYEQYF

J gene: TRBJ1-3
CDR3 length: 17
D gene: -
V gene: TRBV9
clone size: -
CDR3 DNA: TGTGCCAGCAGCGCCCTTTCTGGACAGAACTCTGGAAACACCATATATTTT
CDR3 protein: CASSALSGQNSGNTIYF

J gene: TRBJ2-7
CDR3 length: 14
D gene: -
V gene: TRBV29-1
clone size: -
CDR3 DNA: TGCAGCGTTGTTAGTACAGGGAAAGTCTACGAGCAGTACTTC
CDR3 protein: CSVVSTGKVYEQYF

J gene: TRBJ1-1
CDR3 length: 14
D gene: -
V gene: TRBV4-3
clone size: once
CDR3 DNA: TGCGCCAGCAGCTTGCGGGTCATGAACACTGAAGCTTTCTTT
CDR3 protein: CASSLRVMNTEAFF

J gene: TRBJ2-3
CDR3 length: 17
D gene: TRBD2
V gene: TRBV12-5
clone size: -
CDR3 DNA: TGTGCTAGTGGTTTGGTATTAGCGGGAGCCTTCACAGATACGCAGTATTTT
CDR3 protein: CASGLVLAGAFTDTQYF

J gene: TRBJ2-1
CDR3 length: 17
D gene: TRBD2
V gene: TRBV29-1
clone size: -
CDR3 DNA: TGCAGCGTCTTCCCTAGCGGGCGATCTTCATCCTACAATGAGCAGTTCTTC
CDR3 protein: CSVFPSGRSSSYNEQFF

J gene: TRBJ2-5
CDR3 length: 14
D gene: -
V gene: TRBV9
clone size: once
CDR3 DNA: TGTGCCAGCAGCCCCCTCGAGGGGGGAGAGACCCAGTACTTC
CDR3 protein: CASSPLEGGETQYF

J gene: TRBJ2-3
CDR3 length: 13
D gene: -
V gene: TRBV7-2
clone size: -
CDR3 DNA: TGTGCCAGCAGCCGTACTTCCCCAGATACGCAGTATTTT
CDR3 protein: CASSRTSPDTQYF

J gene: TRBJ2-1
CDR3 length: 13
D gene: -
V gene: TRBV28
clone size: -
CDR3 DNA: TGTGCCAGCAGTTTGTCTGGGGTTGGTGAGCAGTTCTTC
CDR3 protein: CASSLSGVGEQFF

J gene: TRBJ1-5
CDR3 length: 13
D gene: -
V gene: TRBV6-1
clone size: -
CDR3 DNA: TGTGCCAGCGGCCAGGTCCCGGGGCAGCCCCAGCATTTT
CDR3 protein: CASGQVPGQPQHF

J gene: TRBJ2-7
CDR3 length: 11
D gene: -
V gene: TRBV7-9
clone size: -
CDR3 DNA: TGTGCCAGCAGCTTCGATTACGAGCAGTACTTC
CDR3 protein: CASSFDYEQYF

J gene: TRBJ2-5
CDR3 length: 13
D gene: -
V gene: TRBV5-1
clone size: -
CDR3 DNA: TGCGCCAGCAGCTTGTCGGGTGGAGAGACCCAGTACTTC
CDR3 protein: CASSLSGGETQYF

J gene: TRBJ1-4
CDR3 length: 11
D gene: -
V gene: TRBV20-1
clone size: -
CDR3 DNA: TGCAGTGCTAGAGGGCTTGAAAAACTGTTTTTT
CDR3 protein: CSARGLEKLFF

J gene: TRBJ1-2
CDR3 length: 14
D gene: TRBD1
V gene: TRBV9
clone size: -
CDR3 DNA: TGTGCCAGCAGCGTTCGGACAGGGGGCGTTGGCTACACCTTC
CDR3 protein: CASSVRTGGVGYTF

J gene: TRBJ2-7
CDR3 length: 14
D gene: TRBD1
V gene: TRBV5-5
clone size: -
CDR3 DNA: TGTGCCAGCAGCTTGGGAGGGGGCGCGGAAAAGCAGTACTTC
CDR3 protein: CASSLGGGAEKQYF

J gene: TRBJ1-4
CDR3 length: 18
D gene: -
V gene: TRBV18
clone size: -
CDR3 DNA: TGTGCCAGCTCGCAACAACCTGAATGGGGACGGATTAATGAAAAACTGTTTTTT
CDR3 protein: CASSQQPEWGRINEKLFF

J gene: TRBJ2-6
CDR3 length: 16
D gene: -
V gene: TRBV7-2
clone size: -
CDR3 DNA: TGTGCCAGCAGCTTGACGTGGGTAGGTGGGGCCAACGTCCTGACTTTC
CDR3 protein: CASSLTWVGGANVLTF

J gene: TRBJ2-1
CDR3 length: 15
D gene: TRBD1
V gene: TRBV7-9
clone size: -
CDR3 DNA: TGTGCCAGCAGCTGGGGACAGGGGGCAGGCAATGAGCAGTTCTTC
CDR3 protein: CASSWGQGAGNEQFF

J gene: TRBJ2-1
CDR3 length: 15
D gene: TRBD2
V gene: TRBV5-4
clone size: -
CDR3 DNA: TGTGCCAGCAGCCGGGAGGGTGTGCGGGGCAATGAGCAGTTCTTC
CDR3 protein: CASSREGVRGNEQFF

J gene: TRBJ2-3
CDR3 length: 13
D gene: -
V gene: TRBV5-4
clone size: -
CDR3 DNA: TGTGCCAGCAGCTTGTACGACACAGATACGCAGTATTTT
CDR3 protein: CASSLYDTDTQYF

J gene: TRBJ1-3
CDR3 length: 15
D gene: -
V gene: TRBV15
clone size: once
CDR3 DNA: TGTGCCACCAGCAACAGAGTCAACTCAGGAAACACCATATATTTT
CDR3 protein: CATSNRVNSGNTIYF

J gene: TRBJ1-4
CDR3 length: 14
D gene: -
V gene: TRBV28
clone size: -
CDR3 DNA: TGTGCCAGCAGTTTCCAGCGCGGGTATGAAAAACTGTTTTTT
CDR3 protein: CASSFQRGYEKLFF

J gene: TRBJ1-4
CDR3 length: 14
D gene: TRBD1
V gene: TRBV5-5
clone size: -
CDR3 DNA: TGTGCCAGTGGACAGGGCCCGGTGGTAGAAAAACTGTTTTTT
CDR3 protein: CASGQGPVVEKLFF

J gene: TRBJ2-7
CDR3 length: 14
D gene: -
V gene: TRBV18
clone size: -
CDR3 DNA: TGTGCCAGCTCACCGGGACGGAGCTCCTACGAGCAGTACTTC
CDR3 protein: CASSPGRSSYEQYF

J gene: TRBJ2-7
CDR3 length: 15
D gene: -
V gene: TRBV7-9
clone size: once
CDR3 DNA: TGTGCCAGCAGTCTCCCCCGGGCAGGGCTCAGCGAGCAGTACTTC
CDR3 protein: CASSLPRAGLSEQYF

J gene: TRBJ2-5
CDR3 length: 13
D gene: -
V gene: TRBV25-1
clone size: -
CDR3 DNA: TGTGCCAGCAGTGAATCAGGGTTTGAGACCCAGTACTTC
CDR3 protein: CASSESGFETQYF

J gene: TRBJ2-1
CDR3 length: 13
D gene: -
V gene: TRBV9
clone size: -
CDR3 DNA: TGTGCCAGCGGTCGAGGCAGGTTAAATGAGCAGTTCTTC
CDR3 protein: CASGRGRLNEQFF

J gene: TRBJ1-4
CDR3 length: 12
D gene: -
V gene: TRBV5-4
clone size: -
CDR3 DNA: TGTGCCAGCAGCTACGACAGTGAAAAACTGTTTTTT
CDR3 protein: CASSYDSEKLFF

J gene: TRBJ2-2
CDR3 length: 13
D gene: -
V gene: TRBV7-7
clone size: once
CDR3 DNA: TGTGCTAGCAGCAATTGGGACGCCGGGGAGCTGTTTTTT
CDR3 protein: CASSNWDAGELFF

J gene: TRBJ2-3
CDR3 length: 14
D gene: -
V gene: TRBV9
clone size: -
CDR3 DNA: TGTGCCAGCAGCCCTAGATCTAGCACAGATACGCAGTATTTT
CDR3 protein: CASSPRSSTDTQYF

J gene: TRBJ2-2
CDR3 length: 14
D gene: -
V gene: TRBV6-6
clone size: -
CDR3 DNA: TGTGCCAGCAGTTCGGTACTCAACACCGGGGAGCTGTTTTTT
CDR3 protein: CASSSVLNTGELFF

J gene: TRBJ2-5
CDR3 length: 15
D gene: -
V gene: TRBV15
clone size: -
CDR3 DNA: TGTGCCACCAGCAGAGATCGGGGACATGGGGAGACCCAGTACTTC
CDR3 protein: CATSRDRGHGETQYF

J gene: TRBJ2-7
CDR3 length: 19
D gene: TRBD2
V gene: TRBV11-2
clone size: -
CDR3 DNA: TGTGCCAGCAGCTTAGTAGGGGGACTAGCGGGAGGCCCCTCCTACGAGCAGTACTTC
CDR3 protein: CASSLVGGLAGGPSYEQYF

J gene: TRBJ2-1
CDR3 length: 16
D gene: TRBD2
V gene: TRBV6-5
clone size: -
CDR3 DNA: TGTGCCAGCAGTTCCCGACTAGCGGGAGGCAGAGATGAGCAGTTCTTC
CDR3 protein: CASSSRLAGGRDEQFF

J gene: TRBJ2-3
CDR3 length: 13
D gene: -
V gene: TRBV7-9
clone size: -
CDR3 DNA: TGTGCCAGCAGCCCCTATGAGGCAGATACGCAGTATTTT
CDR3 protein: CASSPYEADTQYF

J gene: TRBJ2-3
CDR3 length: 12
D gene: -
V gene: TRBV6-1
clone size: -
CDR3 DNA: TGTGCCAGCAGTGATGGCACAGATACGCAGTATTTT
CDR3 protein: CASSDGTDTQYF

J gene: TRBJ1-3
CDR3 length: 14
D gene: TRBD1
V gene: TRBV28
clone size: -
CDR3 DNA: TGTGCCAGCAGTTTAAGGGGGCCTGGAAACACCATATATTTT
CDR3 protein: CASSLRGPGNTIYF

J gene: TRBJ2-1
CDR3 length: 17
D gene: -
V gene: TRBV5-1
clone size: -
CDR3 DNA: TGCGCCAGCAGCCTGCTTCCCGACCCAAGCTCCTACAATGAGCAGTTCTTC
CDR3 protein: CASSLLPDPSSYNEQFF

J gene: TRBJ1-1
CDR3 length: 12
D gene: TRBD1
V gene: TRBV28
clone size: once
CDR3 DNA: TGTGCCAGCAGTATACGACAGGGGCAAGCTTTCTTT
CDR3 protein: CASSIRQGQAFF

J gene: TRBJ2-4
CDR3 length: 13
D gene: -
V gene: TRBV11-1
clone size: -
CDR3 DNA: TGTGCCAGCAGCCCGGTACAGCAAAACATTCAGTACTTC
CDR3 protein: CASSPVQQNIQYF